The 17 T cell receptor beta chains listed next were all sequenced from one sample in a study of vaccination and CD4 T cells after COVID-19 (dated by TCRdb to between 2021 and 2023). The method was PCR. Sequenced on an Illumina iSeq 100. At the Johns Hopkins FTIC core, DNA from the cultured CD4+ T cells underwent TCR sequencing with the Oncomine TCR Beta short-read assay. In-frame beta chains were kept once TCRdb had trimmed the public reads at Q25 with fastp and called clones with MiXCR. Each entry is one CDR3 protein sequence, shown with its most common DNA and genes. The sample yields 14,000 or so distinct CDR3 sequences; under 60% were counted once. Of the sample, more than 9% is held by the ten largest clones. No antigen is known for these receptors. The treatment or condition label corresponds to: roughly ten-day PBMC culture with coronavirus spike peptide pools or control peptides (ViraFEST assay).

This sample comprised CD4+ T cells from blood, cultured in vitro, obtained before SARS-CoV-2 vaccination. These receptors were taken from a human donor who had recovered from COVID-19.

The chain carries TRBV28 and TRBJ1-2; TRBD1 agrees at 8 bases. V lost 7 bases, J lost 8 bases, and 21 bases stayed unmatched. Germline lookup yields CDR1 MDHEN and CDR2 SYDVKM. CDR3 size: 17 residues. Here the CDR3 DNA reads TGTGCCAGCACTCCTCCCGGGACAGGATCCAGACTCGGCGGCTACACCTTC. Translated, it gives CASTPPGTGSRLGGYTF.

CDR3 sequence (DNA): TGTGCCAGCAGCGTCATGGACAGGGGGGAATCTTTCTTT. Its protein is CASSVMDRGESFF. The chain carries TRBV9 and TRBJ1-1; TRBD1 aligns across 10 bases. Germline CDR1 reads SGDLS; CDR2 reads YYNGEE. Trimming cost V 2 bases and J 12 bases; bases outside gene matches: 7. The CDR3 sequence is 13 residues long.

This chain links TRBV27 with TRBJ2-7; 8 bases align to TRBD1. V trimming: 2 bases; J trimming: 7 bases; junction bases outside the gene matches: 7. The CDR3 consists of 14 residues. Germline V gene lookup returns CDR1 MNHEY and CDR2 SMNVEV (reference sequence). The CDR3 region has the DNA TGTGCCAGCAGTTTAAACAGGGGGGCAGGGGAGCAGTACTTC. Its protein product is CASSLNRGAGEQYF.

V and J are TRBV27 and TRBJ1-2; no firm D call. The CDR3 spans 14 residues. Germline lookup yields CDR1 MNHEY and CDR2 SMNVEV (reference sequence). Trimming removed 6 bases at V and 2 bases at J, with 13 bases between. The CDR3 spells CASSLKPQNYGYTF. CDR3 coding DNA: TGTGCCAGCAGCCTAAAACCCCAAAACTATGGCTACACCTTC.

This chain links TRBV5-1 with TRBJ1-6; D is perhaps TRBD1 (6 bases). CDR1 is SGHRS and CDR2 is YFSETQ in the germline V gene. The CDR3 totals 15 residues. Trimming took off 4 bases at V and 5 bases at J, with 13 bases between the two ends. CDR3 loop: CASSPGTTNNSPLHF. The CDR3 region has the DNA TGCGCCAGCAGCCCTGGGACAACAAATAATTCACCCCTCCACTTT.

The rearrangement uses TRBV11-3 and TRBJ1-2; D is uncertain. This CDR3 region has 13 residues. The ends were cut back, 1 base at V and 5 bases at J, with 8 bases in the middle. Germline CDR1 is SGHNT and CDR2 is YENEEA. CDR3 protein: CASSLVRGYGYTF. DNA of the CDR3: TGTGCCAGCAGCTTAGTACGGGGATATGGCTACACCTTC.

The chain carries TRBV28 and TRBJ1-2; D is ambiguous. This CDR3 is built from 14 residues. V was trimmed by 2 bases and J by 2 bases, leaving 9 bases between them. CDR1 and CDR2 from the germline V gene are MDHEN and SYDVKM. The CDR3 region is CASSLGAKNYGYTF. DNA of the CDR3: TGTGCCAGCAGTTTAGGCGCGAAAAACTATGGCTACACCTTC.

The rearrangement links TRBV4-1 to TRBJ1-6; no firm D call. Germline assignment: CDR1 MGHRA and CDR2 YSYEKL. The V and J ends lost 1 base and 11 bases respectively, with 15 bases between them. There are 15 residues in the CDR3. This CDR3 reads CASSQVVHTKTPLHF. CDR3 DNA sequence: TGCGCCAGCAGCCAAGTGGTTCACACGAAAACACCCCTCCACTTT.

The rearrangement links TRBV5-1 to TRBJ2-7, with D uncertain. Germline V gene lookup returns CDR1 SGHRS and CDR2 YFSETQ. V lost 3 bases and J lost 2, with 15 bases in between. The CDR3 covers 15 residues. Here the CDR3 reads CASSSNPGQPYEQYF. The CDR3 DNA follows: TGCGCCAGCAGCTCCAACCCGGGCCAACCCTACGAGCAGTACTTC.

Turning to this clonotype: Here the CDR3 omits its conserved ending phenylalanine or tryptophan, so a read error is the likely source. The gene calls are TRBV29-1 and TRBJ2-5; D tentatively fits TRBD1 or TRBD2 (5 bases each). V lost 5 bases, J lost 0 bases, and 10 bases lay in between. CDR3 length: 13 amino acids. Germline CDR1 is SQVTM and CDR2 is ANQGSEA. CDR3 DNA sequence: TGCAGCGTTCTATGGGGGAACCAAGAGACCCAGTACCTC. It encodes CSVLWGNQETQYL.

This clonotype was counted between two and nine times. The chain employs TRBV7-2 and TRBJ2-1; TRBD2 is a possible D gene (5 bases). The J call may be wrong; the DNA end is better matched by TRBJ2-7. The germline gives CDR1 SGHTA, CDR2 FQGNSA. The length of the CDR3 is 13 residues. The DNA for the CDR3 is TGTGCCAGCAGCTTAGGGGCTAGCTCTCAGCAGTACTTC. As protein: CASSLGASSQQYF.

The chain joins TRBV6-1 to TRBJ2-5; D may correspond to TRBD1 or TRBD2 (5 bases each). CDR1 and CDR2 (germline): MNHNS, SASEGT. This CDR3 region has 13 residues. Trimming removed 7 bases from V and 3 bases from J, with 12 bases in between. CDR3 loop: CASTRDREETQYF. Here the CDR3 DNA reads TGTGCCAGCACCCGGGACCGGGAAGAGACCCAGTACTTC.

The chain joins TRBV7-2 to TRBJ1-3; D remains unclear. V lost 1 base and J lost 2, with 9 bases in between. In germline, CDR1 is SGHTA, CDR2 FQGNSA. The CDR3 extends over 15 amino acids. The CDR3: CASSLGTGAGNTIYF. The CDR3 nucleotides are TGTGCCAGCAGCTTAGGGACCGGAGCTGGAAACACCATATATTTT.

This chain links TRBV19 with TRBJ2-6; D remains ambiguous. Germline assignment: CDR1 LNHDA and CDR2 SQIVND (reference sequence). The CDR3 sequence is 14 residues long. V was trimmed by 6 bases and J by 0 bases, leaving 6 bases between them. The CDR3 DNA reads as TGTGCCAGTAGCCAATACTCTGGGGCCAACGTCCTGACTTTC. Its protein product is CASSQYSGANVLTF.

The gene calls are TRBV21-1 and TRBJ2-5; the table assigns TRBD1, which was not confirmed against the DNA. TRBV21-1 is a listed pseudogene. CDR3 size: 15 residues. This CDR3 is CAGQNYETGRETQYF. The CDR3 DNA sequence: TGTGCCGGTCAAAACTATGAGACAGGCCGGGAGACCCAGTACTTC.

This clonotype was detected a few times. This chain joins TRBV15 and TRBJ2-5; TRBD1 is a possible D gene (5 bases). CDR1 is LNHNV and CDR2 is YYDKDF in the germline V gene (reference sequence). This CDR3 spans 15 amino acids. V shed 5 bases and J shed 5 bases, with 18 bases lying between them. In nucleotides, the CDR3 is TGTGCCACCAGCCCTAGGCAGGGTAGGATGGAGACCCAGTACTTC. This translates into CATSPRQGRMETQYF.

This clonotype was found a few times. The chain is built from TRBV19 and TRBJ2-5, with unresolved D. The CDR3 has 14 amino acids. The V end lost 3 bases, the J end lost 3 bases, and 11 bases lay between the germline ends. Per germline, CDR1 LNHDA and CDR2 SQIVND (reference sequence). CDR3 sequence reads: CASSMGLNEETQYF. The CDR3 DNA sequence: TGTGCCAGTAGTATGGGCCTAAACGAAGAGACCCAGTACTTC.